This T cell receptor (beta chain) was profiled in a study of CD8 T cells in Susac syndrome. Per the germline V gene, CDR1 is SEHNR and CDR2 is FQNEAQ (reference sequence). With 1 base removed from V and 4 bases from J, the gap between germline ends came to 13 bases. CDR3 length: 15 amino acids. Random hexamers served to reverse transcribe roughly 0.45 to 1 ug RNA. TCR beta CDR3 was amplified by immunoSEQ multiplex PCR. This amplification extended across 54 Vbeta and 13 Jbeta segments. TCRdb reprocessed the immunoSEQ multiplex PCR reads via MiXCR and lists one record per CDR3 protein. In the table there are over 300,000 distinct CDR3 sequences, just over 90% of which are singletons. In blood CD8+ and CD4+ T cells, TCR beta underwent sequencing. Control patients had untreated stable or active relapsing-remitting multiple sclerosis by revised McDonald criteria. It was negative isolation that provided the CD8+ and CD4+ T cells, whereas TEMRA cells were enriched by FACS.

Sequenced input: CD4+ T cells from PBMCs. The V call is TRBV7-9, the J call TRBJ1-2, with D unclear. This receptor was taken from a human donor with multiple sclerosis. The CDR3 region has the DNA TGTGCCAGCAGCTTAGATCGGAGTGTAGGCTATGGCTACACCTTC. This translates into CASSLDRSVGYGYTF.